Given below is one TCR beta chain in context. Some clones are missing from TCRdb's copy, which holds only in-frame ones; the method was immunoSEQ multiplex PCR. The profile shows more than 300,000 clones, more than 70% of them singletons. The study assigned cohorts using participant-reported clinical history. For recovered donors of Cohort 3, there were two negative PCRs, clearance, or symptom resolution. The data originate from a study of blood T cell repertoires in COVID-19. Study details: Sample material is recorded as cDNA or gDNA derived from T cells, B-cell-depleted T cells, or PBMCs.

The CDR3 totals 15 residues. The V gene lost 5 bases and the J gene lost 2 bases, with 13 bases spanning the gap. Germline CDR1 is MNHEY and CDR2 is SVGEGT. Sample: PBMCs or T cells enriched from blood (not recorded which). The chain employs TRBV6-2 or TRBV6-3 and TRBJ2-1; D gene unclear. The source of this sequence is a young woman who had recovered from COVID-19. The CDR3 loop is CASSVGLGPYNEQFF. For the CDR3, the DNA is TGTGCCAGCAGTGTCGGGTTAGGCCCCTACAATGAGCAGTTCTTC.